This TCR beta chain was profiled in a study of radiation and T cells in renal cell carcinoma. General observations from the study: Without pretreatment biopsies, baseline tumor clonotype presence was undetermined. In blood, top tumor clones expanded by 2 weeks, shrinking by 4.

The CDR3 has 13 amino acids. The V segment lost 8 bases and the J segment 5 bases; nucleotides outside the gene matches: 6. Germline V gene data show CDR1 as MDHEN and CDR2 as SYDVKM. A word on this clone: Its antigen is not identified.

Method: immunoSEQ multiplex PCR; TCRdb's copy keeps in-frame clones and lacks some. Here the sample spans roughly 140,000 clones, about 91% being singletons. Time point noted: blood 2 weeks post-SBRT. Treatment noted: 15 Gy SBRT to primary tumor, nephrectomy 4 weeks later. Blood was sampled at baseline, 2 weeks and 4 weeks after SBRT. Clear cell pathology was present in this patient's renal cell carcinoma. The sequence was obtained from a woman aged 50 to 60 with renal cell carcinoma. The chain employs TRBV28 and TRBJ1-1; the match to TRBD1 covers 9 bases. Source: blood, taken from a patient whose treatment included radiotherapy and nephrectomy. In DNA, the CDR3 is TGTGCCAGCGGGGGACAGGGCAGGACTGAAGCTTTCTTT. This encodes CASGGQGRTEAFF. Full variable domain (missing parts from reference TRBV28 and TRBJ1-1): DVKVTQSSRYLVKRTGEKVFLECVQDMDHENMFWYRQDPGLGLRLIYFSYDVKMKEKGDIPEGYSVSREKKERFSLILESASTNQTSMYLCASGGQGRTEAFFGQGTRLTVV.